Below are 3 T cell receptor beta chains sequenced from a single sample in a study of blood T cell repertoires in COVID-19. Produced via immunoSEQ multiplex PCR; TCRdb's table is partial and in-frame only. The profile shows nearly 60,000 clones, around 91% of them singletons. The specimen sequenced was peripheral blood. The origin of the receptors is a man aged 60 to 75 with active COVID-19.

The chain recombines TRBV5-4 with TRBJ1-1; TRBD1 matches at 7 bases. The CDR3 has 15 residues. J was trimmed by 1 base and V by 6 bases; bases with no gene match: 9. CDR1 is SGHNT and CDR2 is YYREEE in the germline V gene (reference sequence). CDR3 in amino acids: CASKPGPGGNTEAFF. Here the CDR3 DNA reads TGTGCCAGCAAGCCGGGTCCAGGGGGGAACACTGAAGCTTTCTTT.

The V call is TRBV13, the J call TRBJ2-7; TRBD2 matches at 7 bases. With V trimmed by 2 bases and J by 0 bases, 1 base remained unmatched. CDR3 length: 14 residues. Germline V gene data show CDR1 as PRHDT and CDR2 as FYEKMQ (reference sequence). The CDR3 spells CASSLRGVSYEQYF. As DNA, the CDR3 is TGTGCCAGCAGCTTACGGGGGGTCTCCTACGAGCAGTACTTC.

The CDR3 reads CASSLATGVIKETQYF. The CDR3 DNA follows: TGTGCCAGCAGCTTAGCGACCGGGGTAATCAAGGAGACCCAGTACTTC. The chain recombines TRBV7-9 with TRBJ2-5, with TRBD2 as a possible D gene (5 bases). Trimming pared 0 bases from V and 5 bases from J, leaving 16 bases between. The CDR3 loop spans 16 amino acids. CDR1 is SEHNR and CDR2 is FQNEAQ in the germline V gene (reference sequence).